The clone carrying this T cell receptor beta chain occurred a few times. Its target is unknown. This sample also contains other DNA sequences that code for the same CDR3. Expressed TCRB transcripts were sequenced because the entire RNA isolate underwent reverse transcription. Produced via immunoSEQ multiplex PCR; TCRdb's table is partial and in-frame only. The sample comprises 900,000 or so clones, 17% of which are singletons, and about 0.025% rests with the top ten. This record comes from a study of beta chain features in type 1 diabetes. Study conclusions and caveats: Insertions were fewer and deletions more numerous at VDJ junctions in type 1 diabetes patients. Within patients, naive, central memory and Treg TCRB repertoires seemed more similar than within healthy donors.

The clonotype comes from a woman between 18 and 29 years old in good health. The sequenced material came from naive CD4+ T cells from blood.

This CDR3 is CATSRGNQPQHF. The CDR3 nucleotides are TGTGCCACCAGCAGAGGGAATCAGCCCCAGCATTTT. The chain joins TRBV15 to TRBJ1-5, with D unclear. V lost 1 base to trimming and J lost 4 bases, with 2 bases between them. The CDR3 spans 12 residues. The germline V gene has CDR1 LNHNV and CDR2 YYDKDF (reference sequence).